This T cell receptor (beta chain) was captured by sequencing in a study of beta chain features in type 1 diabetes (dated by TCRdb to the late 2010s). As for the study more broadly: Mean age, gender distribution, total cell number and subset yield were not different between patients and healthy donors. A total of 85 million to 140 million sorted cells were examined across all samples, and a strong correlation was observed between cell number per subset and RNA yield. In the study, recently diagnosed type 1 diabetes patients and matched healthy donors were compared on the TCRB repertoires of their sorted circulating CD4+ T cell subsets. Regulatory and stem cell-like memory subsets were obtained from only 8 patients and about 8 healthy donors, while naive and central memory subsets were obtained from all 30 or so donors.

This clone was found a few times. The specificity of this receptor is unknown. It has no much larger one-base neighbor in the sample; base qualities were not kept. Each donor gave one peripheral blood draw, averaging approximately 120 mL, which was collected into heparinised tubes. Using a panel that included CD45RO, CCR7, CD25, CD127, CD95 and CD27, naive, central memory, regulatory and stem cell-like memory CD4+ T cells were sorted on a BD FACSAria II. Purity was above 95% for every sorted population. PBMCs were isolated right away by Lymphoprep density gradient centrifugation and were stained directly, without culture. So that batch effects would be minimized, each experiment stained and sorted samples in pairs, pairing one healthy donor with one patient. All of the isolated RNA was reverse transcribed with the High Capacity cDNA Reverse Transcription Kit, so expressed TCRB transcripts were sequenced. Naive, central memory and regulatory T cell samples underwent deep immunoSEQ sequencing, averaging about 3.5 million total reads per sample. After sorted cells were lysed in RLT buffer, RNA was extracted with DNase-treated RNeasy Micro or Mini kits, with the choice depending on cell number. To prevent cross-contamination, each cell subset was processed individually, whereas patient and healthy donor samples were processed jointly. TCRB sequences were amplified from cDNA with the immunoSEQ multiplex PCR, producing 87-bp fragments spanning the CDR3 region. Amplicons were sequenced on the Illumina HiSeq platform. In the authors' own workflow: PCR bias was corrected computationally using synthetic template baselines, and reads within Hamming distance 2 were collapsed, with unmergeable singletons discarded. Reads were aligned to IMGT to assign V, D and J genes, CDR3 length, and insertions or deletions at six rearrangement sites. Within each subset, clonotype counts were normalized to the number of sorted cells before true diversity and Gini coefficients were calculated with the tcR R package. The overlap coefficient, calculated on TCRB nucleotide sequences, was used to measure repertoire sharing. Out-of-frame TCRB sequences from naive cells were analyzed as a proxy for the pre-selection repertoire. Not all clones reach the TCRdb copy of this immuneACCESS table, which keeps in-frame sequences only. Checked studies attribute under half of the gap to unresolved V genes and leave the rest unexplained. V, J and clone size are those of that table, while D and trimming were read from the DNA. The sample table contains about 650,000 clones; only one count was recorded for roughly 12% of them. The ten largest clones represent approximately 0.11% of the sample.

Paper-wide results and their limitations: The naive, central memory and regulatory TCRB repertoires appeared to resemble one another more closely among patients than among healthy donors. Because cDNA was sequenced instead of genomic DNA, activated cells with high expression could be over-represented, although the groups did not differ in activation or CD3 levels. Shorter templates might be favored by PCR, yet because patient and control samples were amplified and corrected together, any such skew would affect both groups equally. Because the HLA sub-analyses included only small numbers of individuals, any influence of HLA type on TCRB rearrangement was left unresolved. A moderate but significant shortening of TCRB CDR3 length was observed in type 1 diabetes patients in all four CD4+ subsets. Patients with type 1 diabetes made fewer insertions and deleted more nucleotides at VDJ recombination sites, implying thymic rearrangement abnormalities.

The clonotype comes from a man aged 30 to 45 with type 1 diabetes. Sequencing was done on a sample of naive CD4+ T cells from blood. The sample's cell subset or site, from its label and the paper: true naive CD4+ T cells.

The CDR3 has the sequence CASSVMGTVYNEQFF. DNA sequence: TGTGCCAGCAGCGTTATGGGGACAGTTTACAATGAGCAGTTCTTC. The rearranged segments are TRBV9 and TRBJ2-1, with 7 bases matching TRBD1. CDR1 and CDR2 were assigned from the germline V gene as SGDLS and YYNGEE. Including cysteine and phenylalanine, the CDR3 has 15 amino acids. The read is trimmed to its CDR3 DNA, 45 bases read in frame from base 1. Trimming accounts for 2 bases at V and 4 bases at J, while the number of junction bases matched to no gene is 6.